This T cell receptor beta chain was retrieved from a study of early T cells in non-severe SARS-CoV-2 infection. The overall study: Sequencing input comprised bulk RNA from unsorted whole blood; chain pairing was not available. The study's findings and limits: Missing private and CD4 specificities, VDJdb matching favored anti-spike CD8 responses.

To note about this clonotype: The antigen is undetermined.

Separate cDNA molecules each had unique molecular identifiers attached to them. One entry per CDR3 protein, called by TCRdb with MiXCR from the 5' RACE reads. The sample includes 25,000 to 40,000 distinct CDR3 sequences, roughly 5% of them seen just once. This CDR3 contains 14 residues. Looked up from germline, CDR1 is LGHDT and CDR2 is YNNKEL (reference sequence). Trimming stripped 4 bases from V and 7 bases from J, with 17 bases between. The sequence was obtained from an adult who was a healthcare worker with PCR-confirmed SARS-CoV-2 infection or an uninfected control (not recorded which). Material: whole blood. The rearrangement joins TRBV3-1 to TRBJ2-7; perhaps TRBD2 as D (6 bases). This CDR3 is CASSLIALAGEQYF. DNA for the CDR3: TGTGCCAGCAGCCTCATAGCGCTCGCGGGGGAGCAGTACTTC.